The 25 T cell receptor beta chains reported below all come from one sample, sequenced in a study of blood T cells in healthy people across ages. Using a J-beta primer mix together with a sample-barcoded 5' primer, a second PCR was run for roughly 6 to 11 cycles. TCRdb re-called the 5' RACE reads through MiXCR, storing one row per CDR3 protein. The repertoire has about 680,000 distinct CDR3 sequences, over 45% of them found once; the top ten carry around a third. Sequencing used blood. Receptors were obtained from a woman aged 55-70 years in good health.

In its sample, this clonotype was seen a few times. The chain couples TRBV4-2 to TRBJ2-3; D perhaps matches TRBD2 (5 bases). The V gene's germline CDR1 is LGHNA and CDR2 YNFKEQ. V lost 4 bases and J lost 1, with 12 bases in between. This CDR3 is built from 15 residues. The CDR3 region is CASSPGLFGTDTQYF. In DNA, the CDR3 is TGTGCCAGCAGCCCTGGACTTTTTGGCACAGATACGCAGTATTTT.

This clonotype was detected ten times or more. The V gene is TRBV20-1, the J gene TRBJ2-7; tentative D call: TRBD1 (7 bases). Trimming cost V 5 bases and J 0 bases, with 11 bases left between them. Germline CDR1 and CDR2: DFQATT and SNEGSKA (reference sequence). This CDR3 has 13 amino acids. CDR3 sequence reads: CSARGTASYEQYF. The CDR3 nucleotides are TGCAGTGCTCGCGGGACAGCCTCCTACGAGCAGTACTTC.

The rearrangement uses TRBV24-1 and TRBJ2-1; 7 nucleotides line up with TRBD1. This CDR3 spans 16 amino acids. V dropped 2 bases and J dropped 5; count of bases not matched to a gene: 8. The germline V gene encodes CDR1 KGHDR and CDR2 SFDVKD. The CDR3 region has the DNA TGTGCCACCAGTGATTCGGGACAGCGGAGGAACAATGAGCAGTTCTTC. This encodes CATSDSGQRRNNEQFF.

The chain uses TRBV29-1 and TRBJ2-3, with 9 bases matching TRBD2. With V trimmed by 7 bases and J by 4 bases, 6 bases remained unmatched. Germline CDR1 SQVTM, CDR2 ANQGSEA. The CDR3 length is 13 residues. DNA of the CDR3: TGCAGCGCACGGGGCGGGAGGGCAGATACGCAGTATTTT. Its protein is CSARGGRADTQYF.

The rearrangement uses TRBV6-2 or TRBV6-3 and TRBJ2-1; possible D gene TRBD1, 8 bases. The CDR3 totals 15 residues. Germline CDR1 and CDR2: MNHEY and SVGEGT. Trimming pared 6 bases from V and 8 bases from J, leaving 20 bases between. DNA for the CDR3: TGTGCCAGCAGACCCGGGACAGGCCGGGGGGATGAGCAGTTCTTC. The encoded protein is CASRPGTGRGDEQFF.

This clonotype appeared many times. The rearrangement links TRBV29-1 to TRBJ1-2, with a weak D call TRBD1 (6 bases). The CDR3 loop spans 12 amino acids. CDR1 and CDR2 from the germline V gene are SQVTM and ANQGSEA. V lost 7 bases, J lost 6 bases, and 15 bases lay in between. This CDR3 is CSGLDRNHGYTF. The CDR3 DNA sequence: TGCAGCGGTCTCGACAGGAATCATGGCTACACCTTC.

This clonotype showed up just once. This chain connects TRBV7-3 to TRBJ1-1; D is undetermined. This CDR3 is built from 14 residues. Germline-derived CDR1 and CDR2 are SGHTA and FQGTGA. V was pared by 5 bases and J by 1 base, with 11 bases between. CDR3 coding DNA: TGTGCCAGCAGCCTGGGAATGGCGAACACTGAAGCTTTCTTT. Translation: CASSLGMANTEAFF.

In its sample, this clonotype was seen many times. Its ends do not fully match the called genes, so a read error is possible. The chain combines TRBV3-1 with TRBJ2-3; D is possibly TRBD1 (5 bases). Germline assignment: CDR1 LGHDT and CDR2 YNNKEL (reference sequence). This CDR3 has 13 residues. The CDR3: CASSQTGADTQYF. The DNA for the CDR3 is TGCGCCAGCAGCCAAACAGGAGCAGATACGCAGTATTTT.

The rearrangement joins TRBV4-1 to TRBJ1-6; no clear D. Per germline, CDR1 MGHRA and CDR2 YSYEKL. Trimming cost V 2 bases and J 10 bases, with 6 bases left between them. The CDR3 has 12 residues. The DNA of the CDR3 is TGCGCCAGCAGCCAAATATCCTCACCCCTCCACTTT. This translates into CASSQISSPLHF.

This clonotype has a handful of counts. The chain combines TRBV20-1 with TRBJ1-4; 7 bases are shared with TRBD1. Unmatched junction bases numbered 14, after V lost 0 bases and J lost 7 bases. Per the germline V gene, CDR1 is DFQATT and CDR2 is SNEGSKA (reference sequence). This CDR3 is built from 17 residues. In DNA, the CDR3 is TGCAGTGCTAGAGATTGGGCCCGAAAACAGGGGAGTGAAAAACTGTTTTTT. It translates to CSARDWARKQGSEKLFF.

On this clonotype itself: At one boundary the junction diverges from the germline segment, which might be a read error. This rearrangement joins TRBV28 to TRBJ1-2; 7 positions agree with TRBD1. The CDR3 is made up of 14 amino acids. CDR1 and CDR2 (germline): MDHEN, SYDVKM. The CDR3 here is CVSTRTAGGYGYTF. The CDR3 DNA follows: TGTGTCAGCACTAGAACGGCAGGGGGCTATGGCTACACCTTC.

This clonotype was seen only a few times. This sequence joins TRBV4-3 and TRBJ1-4; D call uncertain. This CDR3 has 17 amino acids. Germline-derived CDR1 and CDR2 are LGHNA and YSLEER. Between the trimmed V and J ends, which lost 1 base and 0 bases, there was a span of 12 bases. CDR3 coding DNA: TGCGCCAGCAGCCAAGGTTTACCAGGTGCAACTAATGAAAAACTGTTTTTT. It translates to CASSQGLPGATNEKLFF.

The chain joins TRBV5-1 to TRBJ2-5, with TRBD1 matching over 7 bases. The DNA end is a closer match to TRBJ2-7, so the J assignment may be wrong. Germline CDR1 SGHRS, CDR2 YFSETQ. The CDR3 consists of 13 residues. CDR3 region: CASSQGQSHEQYF. The CDR3 DNA is TGCGCCAGCAGCCAGGGACAGAGCCACGAGCAGTACTTC.

This clonotype has a handful of counts. V is TRBV7-6 and J is TRBJ2-4, with 10 bases matching TRBD2. The length of the CDR3 is 13 residues. J lost 13 bases, V lost 5 bases, and 8 bases had no gene match. Germline CDR1 reads SGHVS; CDR2 reads FNYEAQ. The CDR3 bases are TGTGCCAGCAGCCCGGGACTAGCGCGTGAGCAGTACTTC. This encodes CASSPGLAREQYF.

V is TRBV7-8 and J is TRBJ1-2, with D perhaps TRBD1 (5 bases). Germline V CDR1 and CDR2: SGHVS, FQNEAQ. The CDR3 is 14 residues long. V lost 5 bases and J 4 bases, leaving 14 bases between the germline ends. CDR3 protein: CASSGAAMAYGYTF. The CDR3 DNA reads as TGTGCCAGCAGCGGGGCAGCGATGGCCTATGGCTACACCTTC.

There are many counts of this clonotype. The rearrangement uses TRBV7-2 and TRBJ2-7, with D possibly TRBD2 on 5 matching bases. CDR1 and CDR2 (germline): SGHTA, FQGNSA. The CDR3 is made up of 13 amino acids. Trimming left V 1 base short and J 7 bases short, with 11 bases between. DNA for the CDR3: TGTGCCAGCAGCTTAGGGCTAGCCGGGGAGCAGTACTTC. Translating it yields CASSLGLAGEQYF.

V gene TRBV14 combines with J gene TRBJ2-1, with D uncertain. Per the germline V gene, CDR1 is SGHDN and CDR2 is FVKESK. Between the trimmed V and J ends, which lost 6 bases and 3 bases, there was a span of 18 bases. CDR3 length: 16 amino acids. The CDR3 here is CASSSLGIRYYNEQFF. CDR3 sequence (DNA): TGTGCCAGCAGTTCCCTGGGGATACGTTACTACAATGAGCAGTTCTTC.

This clonotype was counted a single time. This chain links TRBV12-3 or TRBV12-4 with TRBJ2-1; TRBD2 is a possible D gene (5 bases). Trimming took 5 bases from V and 0 from J, leaving 11 bases between them. The CDR3 is 15 amino acids. The CDR3 region has the DNA TGTGCCAGCAGTCCCCGGAGGAACTCCTACAATGAGCAGTTCTTC. Translated, it gives CASSPRRNSYNEQFF.

The chain recombines TRBV13 with TRBJ2-3; D might be TRBD1 (6 bases). Trimming shortened V by 7 bases and J by 5 bases, and 22 bases separated the two germline ends. There are 16 residues in the CDR3. The germline gives CDR1 PRHDT, CDR2 FYEKMQ (reference sequence). CDR3 in DNA: TGTGCCAGCATGGCAGCGGCCCCTTTAGGGGGAGATACGCAGTATTTT. This translates into CASMAAAPLGGDTQYF.

This chain connects TRBV2 to TRBJ2-2, with D perhaps matching TRBD1 (5 bases). V was clipped by 6 bases and J by 6 bases, with 14 bases between them. Looked up from germline, CDR1 is SNHLY and CDR2 is FYNNEI. The CDR3 loop spans 14 amino acids. DNA for the CDR3: TGTGCCAGCAGAGGGCAGGGAAGGGCCGGGGAGCTGTTTTTT. Translating gives CASRGQGRAGELFF.

The table lists this clonotype with many counts. V gene TRBV20-1 combines with J gene TRBJ2-5; tentative D call: TRBD1 (5 bases). V was trimmed by 0 bases and J by 5 bases, leaving 13 bases between them. Per germline, CDR1 DFQATT and CDR2 SNEGSKA (reference sequence). The CDR3 has 14 residues. CDR3 sequence: CSARDARGAETQYF. Written as DNA, the CDR3 is TGCAGTGCTAGAGATGCAAGGGGCGCGGAGACCCAGTACTTC.

As regards this clonotype: A much larger clone differs from this one at a single base, so this may be a read error. This chain uses TRBV7-9 with TRBJ2-5; no clear D gene. The germline CDR1 and CDR2 sequences are SEHNR and FQNEAQ (reference sequence). CDR3 length: 11 residues. CDR3 coding DNA: TGTGCAACCGCGAAGGGTGAGACCCAGTACTTC. Translating gives CATAKGETQYF.

This clonotype was seen a few times. This sequence joins TRBV5-1 and TRBJ2-5; 7 bases are a match to TRBD2. Looked up from germline, CDR1 is SGHRS and CDR2 is YFSETQ. The CDR3 runs 17 residues. V shed 1 base, J shed 6 bases, and the junction held 15 bases outside the gene matches. The CDR3 bases are TGCGCCAGCAGCTTGAGGAGGTGGGAGGGCCGGATGAAGACCCAGTACTTC. It is translated as CASSLRRWEGRMKTQYF.

In this sample, this clonotype turned up a few times. The chain recombines TRBV7-2 with TRBJ2-5, with 9 bases identical to TRBD2. The germline V gene has CDR1 SGHTA and CDR2 FQGNSA. The CDR3 loop spans 20 amino acids. Germline trimming cut 1 base from V and 4 bases from J; bases unmatched to any gene: 19. The CDR3 is CASSLDAFSGTSRVRETQYF. The CDR3 DNA sequence: TGTGCCAGCAGCTTAGACGCCTTTTCCGGGACTAGCAGGGTCCGAGAGACCCAGTACTTC.

The rearrangement joins TRBV18 to TRBJ1-2, with D perhaps matching TRBD1 (5 bases). Trimming stripped 3 bases from V and 2 bases from J, with 13 bases between. CDR1 KGHSH and CDR2 LQKENI come from the germline V gene. The CDR3 is 15 amino acids. The DNA for the CDR3 is TGTGCCAGCTCACCTGGGCCGACAGCAAACTATGGCTACACCTTC. Amino acids: CASSPGPTANYGYTF. The full variable domain, in which reference TRBV18 and TRBJ1-2 provide the parts outside the CDR3, is NAGVMQNPRHLVRRRGQEARLRCSPMKGHSHVYWYRQLPEEGLKFMVYLQKENIIDESGMPKERFSAEFPKEGPSILRIQQVVRGDSAAYFCASSPGPTANYGYTFGSGTRLTVV.